This paragraph reports one TCR beta chain. This clone came up many times. This receptor's antigen is unknown. Per-base quality was not reported, and no clone a single base away is much larger than it. Donors were healthy HIV-negative adults with no recently reported acute infections or vaccinations. All donors were Caucasian adults living in Nashville, Tennessee, USA. CD4+ T cells were enriched through magnetic negative selection, after which naive cells were positively selected on CD45RA and the remaining negative fraction served as the memory subset. After blood collection by leukapheresis, PBMCs were isolated using Ficoll-Histopaque density gradient centrifugation and then cryopreserved in the vapor phase of liquid nitrogen. Purity and quantity of every magnetically sorted T cell population were checked by analytical flow cytometry. From each sorted fraction, genomic DNA was isolated and quantified by UV absorbance on a Nanodrop 2000c.

A distance of 10 bases separates the germline ends of V and J, which lose 0 bases and 1 base respectively. As encoded in the germline V gene (reference sequence), CDR1 is GTSNPN while CDR2 is SVGIG. Inclusive of the bounding cysteine and phenylalanine, the CDR3 is 15 residues long. Only the CDR3 DNA is retained, 45 bases long and in frame from the first base. TCR CDR3 regions were amplified from genomic DNA by multiplex PCR using the deep immunoSEQ assay. Genomic DNA extracted from each cell subset was distributed evenly over all wells of several immunoSEQ 96-well plates, and each plate served as one replicate. For sorted subsets, each replicate PCR was loaded with 200 to 250 ng genomic DNA, equivalent to some 27,000 T cell genomes. Purified libraries were quantified with a Qubit 3.0 fluorometer, sized on a Bioanalyzer 2100, and re-quantified with the KAPA Library Quantification kit. A separate single-read 150-cycle Illumina NextSeq 550 flow cell was used to sequence each immunoSEQ 96-well plate. The original methods were these. Because the immunoSEQ output included only junctional sequences and no quality scores, the filtering could not be the same as the filtering used for full-length reads. To assign V/J genes and CDR3, sequences were annotated using PyIR, a Python wrapper for IgBLAST v1.9, with IMGT germline references. Reads were filtered out if the reads had weak V/J assignments (E-value above 1e-6), no CDR3, stop codons, out-of-frame junctions, or ambiguous translated residues. V3J clonotypes were defined as sequences sharing the same inferred V gene, J gene, and CDR3 amino acid sequence. To compute the percentage overlap between repertoires, the number of shared unique clonotypes was divided by the size of the smaller repertoire. RTK rarefaction, the Chao1 estimator, and Recon v2.1 estimates of unobserved clonotypes were used to assess repertoire richness. Generation probabilities for all TCRbeta clonotypes obtained by the gDNA method from a few donors were computed using OLGA. TCRdb provides this immuneACCESS table in a form limited to in-frame rearrangements. Some clones are lacking; in checked studies, under half of them reflect an unresolved V gene, and why the rest are absent is not known. That table is the source of V, J and clone size, and D and trimming were worked out from the DNA. This sample lists about 990,000 clones; about 84% were detected once. The ten largest account for roughly 0.62% of the sample.

These data belong to a study of shared clonotypes between healthy human individuals (dated by TCRdb to 2018 to 2020). For the study in its entirety: The cohort comprised two women and a few men aged 18 to 49 years. To estimate repertoire size and how much clonotypes are shared between individuals, the study performed deep sequencing of blood TCR repertoires from a handful of healthy adults. Per donor, leukapheresis produced somewhere between about 0.85 and 9.5 billion PBMCs. Different laboratories and diverse techniques were used to prepare libraries and sequence TCR repertoires, to increase sequencing depth and limit assay-specific biases. For each donor, three plates each were used for CD4 naive and CD4 memory, two plates were used for CD8 naive, and one plate was used for CD8 memory. Here is what the overall study found, with its caveats: Sharing across several donors was observed for about 5% of naive CD4, under 4% of naive CD8, 2.3% of memory CD4, and roughly 0.4% of memory CD8 clonotypes. Compared with non-shared clonotypes, clonotypes shared by all four sorted-subset donors had higher generation probabilities. Sampling was limited to blood, and TCR repertoires in tissue likely differ from TCR repertoires in blood. Naive subsets generally had larger estimated clonotype richness than memory subsets. Pairwise subsampling indicated that sequencing depth was expected to affect the degree of clonotype sharing among donors. Rarefaction of sorted-subset datasets indicated incomplete sequencing despite the large sequencing depth. The small number of donors limited the genetic and exposure-history diversity represented.

The chain joins TRBV30 to TRBJ2-4; possibly the D gene is TRBD2, per 6 matching bases. Specimen: memory CD4+ T cells from PBMCs. The cell subset or site label on this specimen signifies: CD45RA-negative fraction. The sequence was obtained from a man younger than 30 in good health. Some clones in this sample may be carry-over from other donors' samples. The CDR3 has the sequence CAWSVLGRAKNIQYF. The DNA sequence follows: TGTGCCTGGAGTGTACTTGGGAGGGCCAAAAACATTCAGTACTTC. The CDR3 plus the reference TRBV30 and TRBJ2-4 genes for the other parts give the full variable domain: SQTIHQWPATLVQPVGSPLSLECTVEGTSNPNLYWYRQAAGRGLQLLFYSVGIGQISSEVPQNLSASRPQDRQFILSSKKLLLSDSGFYLCAWSVLGRAKNIQYFGAGTRLSVL.